This TCR beta chain originates from a study of blood T cell repertoires in COVID-19. On the study more broadly: Nucleic acid was either cDNA or gDNA, and it came from T cells, B-cell-depleted T cells, or PBMCs.

This CDR3 has 13 amino acids. CDR1 and CDR2 (germline): SGDLS, YYNGEE. Between the trimmed V and J ends, which lost 0 bases and 6 bases, there was a span of 10 bases. Original handling: Amplification of reference gene primers was used by the study to estimate nucleated cell counts. The assay was immunoSEQ multiplex PCR, and TCRdb's table has in-frame clones only and misses some. Clone size and V and J calls were adopted from that table, with D and trimming inferred from the DNA. The sample yields 200,000 to 250,000 clones, 86% seen once. The rearrangement joins TRBV9 to TRBJ2-7; TRBD2 might be the D (6 bases). The clonotype comes from a woman in her 50s with acute or convalescent COVID-19. The sample comprised peripheral blood. The CDR3 sequence is CASSVDGRGEQYF. CDR3 nucleotide sequence: TGTGCCAGCAGCGTAGACGGGAGAGGCGAGCAGTACTTC.